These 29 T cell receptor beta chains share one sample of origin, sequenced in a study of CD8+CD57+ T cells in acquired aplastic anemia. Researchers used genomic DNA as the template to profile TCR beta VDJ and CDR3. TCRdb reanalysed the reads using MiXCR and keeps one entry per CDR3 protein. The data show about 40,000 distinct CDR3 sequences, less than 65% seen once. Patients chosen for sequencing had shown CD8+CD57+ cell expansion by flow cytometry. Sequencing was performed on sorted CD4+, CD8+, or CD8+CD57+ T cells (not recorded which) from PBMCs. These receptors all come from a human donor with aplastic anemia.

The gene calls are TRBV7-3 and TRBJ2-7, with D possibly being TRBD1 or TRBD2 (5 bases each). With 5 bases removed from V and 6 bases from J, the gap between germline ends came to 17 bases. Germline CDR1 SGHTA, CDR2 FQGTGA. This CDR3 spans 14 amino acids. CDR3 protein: CASSRRDVGGEQYF. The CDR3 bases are TGTGCCAGCAGCCGCCGGGACGTTGGGGGCGAGCAGTACTTC.

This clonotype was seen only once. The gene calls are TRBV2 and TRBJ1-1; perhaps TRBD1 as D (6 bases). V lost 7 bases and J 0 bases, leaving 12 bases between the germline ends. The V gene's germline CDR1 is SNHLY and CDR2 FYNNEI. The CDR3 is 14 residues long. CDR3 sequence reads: CASTPGHLNTEAFF. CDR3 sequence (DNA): TGTGCCAGCACGCCGGGACATCTGAACACTGAAGCTTTCTTT. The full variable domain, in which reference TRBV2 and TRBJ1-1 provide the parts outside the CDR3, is EPEVTQTPSHQVTQMGQEVILRCVPISNHLYFYWYRQILGQKVEFLVSFYNNEISEKSEIFDDQFSVERPDGSNFTLKIRSTKLEDSAMYFCASTPGHLNTEAFFGQGTRLTVV.

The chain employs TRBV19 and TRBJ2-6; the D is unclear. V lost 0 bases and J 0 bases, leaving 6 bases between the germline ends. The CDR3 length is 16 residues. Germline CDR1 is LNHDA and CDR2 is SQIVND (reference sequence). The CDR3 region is CASSIDSLSGANVLTF. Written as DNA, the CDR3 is TGTGCCAGTAGTATAGATTCCCTCTCTGGGGCCAACGTCCTGACTTTC.

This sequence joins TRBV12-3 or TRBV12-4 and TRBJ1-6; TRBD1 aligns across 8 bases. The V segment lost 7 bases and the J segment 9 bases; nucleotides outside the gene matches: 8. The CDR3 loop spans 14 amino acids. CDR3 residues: CASTDDRGSSPLHF. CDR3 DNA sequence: TGTGCCAGCACCGACGACAGGGGCAGTTCACCCCTCCACTTT.

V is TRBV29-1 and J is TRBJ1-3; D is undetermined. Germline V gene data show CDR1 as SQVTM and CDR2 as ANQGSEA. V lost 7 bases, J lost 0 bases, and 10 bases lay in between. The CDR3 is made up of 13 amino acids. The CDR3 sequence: CSGQTSSGNTIYF. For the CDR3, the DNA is TGCAGCGGCCAAACGAGCTCTGGAAACACCATATATTTT. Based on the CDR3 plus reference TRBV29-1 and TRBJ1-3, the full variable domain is SAVISQKPSRDICQRGTSLTIQCQVDSQVTMMFWYRQQPGQSLTLIATANQGSEATYESGFVIDKFPISRPNLTFSTLTVSNMSPEDSSIYLCSGQTSSGNTIYFGEGSWLTVV.

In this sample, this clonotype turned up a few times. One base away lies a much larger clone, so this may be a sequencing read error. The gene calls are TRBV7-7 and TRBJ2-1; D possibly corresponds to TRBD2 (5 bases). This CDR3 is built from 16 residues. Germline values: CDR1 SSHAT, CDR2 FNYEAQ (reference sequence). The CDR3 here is CASSLGRALLDNEQSF. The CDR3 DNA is TGTGCCAGCAGCTTAGGGCGGGCCCTCCTAGACAATGAGCAGTCCTTC.

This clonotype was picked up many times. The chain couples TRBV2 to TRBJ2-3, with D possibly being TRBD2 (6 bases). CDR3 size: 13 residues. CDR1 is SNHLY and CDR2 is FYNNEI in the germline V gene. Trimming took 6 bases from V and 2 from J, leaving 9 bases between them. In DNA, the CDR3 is TGTGCCAGCAGGTCGGACTACACAGATACGCAGTATTTT. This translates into CASRSDYTDTQYF.

CDR3 region: CAINNNQPQHF. CDR3 sequence (DNA): TGTGCCATCAATAATAATCAGCCCCAGCATTTT. The gene calls are TRBV10-3 and TRBJ1-5, with D uncertain. Per the germline V gene, CDR1 is ENHRY and CDR2 is SYGVKD. The CDR3 runs to 11 residues. V was cut by 7 bases and J by 4 bases, with 5 bases left in between.

CDR3 amino acids: CASSIVGRDNNEQFF. The CDR3, as DNA: TGTGCCAGTAGTATTGTGGGTAGGGATAACAATGAGCAGTTCTTC. The chain links TRBV19 to TRBJ2-1; D remains ambiguous. This CDR3 spans 15 amino acids. Germline V CDR1 and CDR2: LNHDA, SQIVND (reference sequence). Trimming took off 3 bases at V and 5 bases at J, with 14 bases between the two ends.

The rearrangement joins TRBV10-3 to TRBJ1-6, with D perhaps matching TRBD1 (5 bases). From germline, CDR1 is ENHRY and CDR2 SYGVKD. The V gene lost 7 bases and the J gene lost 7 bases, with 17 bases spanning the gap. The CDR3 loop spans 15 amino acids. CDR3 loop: CAIKNGVGVNSPLHF. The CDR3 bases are TGTGCCATCAAAAATGGGGTAGGGGTCAATTCACCCCTCCACTTT.

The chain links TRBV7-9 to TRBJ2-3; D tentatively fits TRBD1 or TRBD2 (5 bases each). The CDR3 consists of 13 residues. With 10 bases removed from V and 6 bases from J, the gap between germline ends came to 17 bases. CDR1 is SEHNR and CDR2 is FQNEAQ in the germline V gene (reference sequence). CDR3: CATSGQGDDTQYF. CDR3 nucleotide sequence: TGTGCCACCTCTGGGCAGGGAGACGATACGCAGTATTTT.

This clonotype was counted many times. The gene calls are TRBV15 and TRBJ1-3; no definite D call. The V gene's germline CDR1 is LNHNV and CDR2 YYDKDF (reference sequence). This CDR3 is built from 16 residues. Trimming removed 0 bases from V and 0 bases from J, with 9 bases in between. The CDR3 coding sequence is TGTGCCACCAGCAGAGATGGTGGGATCTCTGGAAACACCATATATTTT. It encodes CATSRDGGISGNTIYF.

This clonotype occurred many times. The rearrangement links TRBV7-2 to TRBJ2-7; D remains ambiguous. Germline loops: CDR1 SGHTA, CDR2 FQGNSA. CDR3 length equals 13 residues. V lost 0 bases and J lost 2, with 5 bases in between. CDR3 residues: CASSLAGTYEQYF. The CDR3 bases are TGTGCCAGCAGCTTAGCAGGTACCTACGAGCAGTACTTC. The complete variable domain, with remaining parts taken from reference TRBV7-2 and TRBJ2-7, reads GAGVSQSPSNKVTEKGKDVELRCDPISGHTALYWYRQSLGQGLEFLIYFQGNSAPDKSGLPSDRFSAERTGGSVSTLTIQRTQQEDSAVYLCASSLAGTYEQYFGPGTRLTVT.

CDR3 loop: CASSQPGQSSGNTIYF. CDR3 coding DNA: TGCGCCAGCAGCCAACCCGGACAGAGCTCTGGAAACACCATATATTTT. The chain combines TRBV4-1 with TRBJ1-3, with TRBD1 as a possible D gene (6 bases). The CDR3 covers 16 residues. Trimming removed 2 bases at V and 0 bases at J, with 11 bases between. CDR1 is MGHRA, CDR2 YSYEKL, per germline.

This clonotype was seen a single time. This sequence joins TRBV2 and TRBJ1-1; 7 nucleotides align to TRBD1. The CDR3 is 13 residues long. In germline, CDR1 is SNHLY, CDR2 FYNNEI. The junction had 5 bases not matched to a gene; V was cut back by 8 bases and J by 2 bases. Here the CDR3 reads CASGQAINTEAFF. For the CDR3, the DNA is TGTGCCAGCGGACAGGCTATTAACACTGAAGCTTTCTTT.

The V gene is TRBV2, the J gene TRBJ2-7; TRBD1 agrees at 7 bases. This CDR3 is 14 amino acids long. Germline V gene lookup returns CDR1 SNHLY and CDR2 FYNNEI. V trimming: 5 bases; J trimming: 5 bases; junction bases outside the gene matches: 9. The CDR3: CASSLSGRGNEQYF. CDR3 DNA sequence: TGTGCCAGCAGTTTGTCTGGCAGGGGGAACGAGCAGTACTTC.

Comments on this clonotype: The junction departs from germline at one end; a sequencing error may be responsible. This chain's CDR3 is CASSTAGPDTQCF. The CDR3, as DNA: TGTGCCAGCAGCACAGCGGGACCAGATACGCAGTGTTTT. The chain employs TRBV7-3 and TRBJ2-3, with TRBD2 matching over 7 bases. Germline loops: CDR1 SGHTA, CDR2 FQGTGA. CDR3 length: 13 residues. Full variable domain (rest looked up from reference TRBV7-3 and TRBJ2-3): GAGVSQTPSNKVTEKGKYVELRCDPISGHTALYWYRQSLGQGPEFLIYFQGTGAADDSGLPNDRFFAVRPEGSVSTLKIQRTERGDSAVYLCASSTAGPDTQCFGPGTRLTVL.

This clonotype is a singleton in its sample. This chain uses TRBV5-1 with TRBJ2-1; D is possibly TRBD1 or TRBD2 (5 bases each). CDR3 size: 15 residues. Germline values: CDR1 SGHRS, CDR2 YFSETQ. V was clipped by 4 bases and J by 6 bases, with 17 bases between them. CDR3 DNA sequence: TGCGCCAGCAGCGTAGTTAATTCAGGGAGCAATGAGCAGTTCTTC. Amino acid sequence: CASSVVNSGSNEQFF.

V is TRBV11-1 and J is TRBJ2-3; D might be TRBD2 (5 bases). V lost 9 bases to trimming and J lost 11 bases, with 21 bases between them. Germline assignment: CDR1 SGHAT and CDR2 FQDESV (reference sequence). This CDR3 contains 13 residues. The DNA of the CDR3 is TGTGCCAGTACCGGGGTCACCTACAATGAGCAGTATTTT. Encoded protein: CASTGVTYNEQYF.

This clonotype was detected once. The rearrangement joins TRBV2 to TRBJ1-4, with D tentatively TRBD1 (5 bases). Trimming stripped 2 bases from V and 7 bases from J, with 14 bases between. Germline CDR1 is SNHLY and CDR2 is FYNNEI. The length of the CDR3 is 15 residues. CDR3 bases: TGTGCCAGCAGTGAACAGTGGCAGGGCGGTGAAAAACTGTTTTTT. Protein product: CASSEQWQGGEKLFF.

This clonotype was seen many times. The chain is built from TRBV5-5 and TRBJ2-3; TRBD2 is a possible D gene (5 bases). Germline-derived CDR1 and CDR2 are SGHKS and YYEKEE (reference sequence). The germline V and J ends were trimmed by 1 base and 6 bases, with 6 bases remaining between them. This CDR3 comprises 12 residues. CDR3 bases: TGTGCCAGCAGCTTGAGCGGTGATACGCAGTATTTT. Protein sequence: CASSLSGDTQYF.

CDR3 bases: TGTGCCACCGACGGGGCTGGCCTCTACGAGCAGTACTTC. It specifies CATDGAGLYEQYF. The chain employs TRBV24-1 and TRBJ2-7; D is perhaps TRBD1 or TRBD2 (5 bases each). V lost 9 bases and J 3 bases, leaving 14 bases between the germline ends. This CDR3 spans 13 amino acids. Germline CDR1 is KGHDR and CDR2 is SFDVKD.

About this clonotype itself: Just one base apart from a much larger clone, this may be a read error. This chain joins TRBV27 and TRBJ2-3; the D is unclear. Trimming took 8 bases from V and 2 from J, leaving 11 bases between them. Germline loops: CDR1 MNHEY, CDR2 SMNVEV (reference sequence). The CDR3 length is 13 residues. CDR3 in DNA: TGTGCCAGCGGACCTAAAGCCACAGATACGCAGTATTTT. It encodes CASGPKATDTQYF.

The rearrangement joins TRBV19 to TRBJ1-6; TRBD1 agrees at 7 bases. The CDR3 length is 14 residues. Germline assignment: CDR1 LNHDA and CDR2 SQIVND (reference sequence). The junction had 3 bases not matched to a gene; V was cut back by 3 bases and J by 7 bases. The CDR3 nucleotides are TGTGCCAGTAGTATTTCGGACAGGAATTCACCCCTCCACTTT. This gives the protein CASSISDRNSPLHF.

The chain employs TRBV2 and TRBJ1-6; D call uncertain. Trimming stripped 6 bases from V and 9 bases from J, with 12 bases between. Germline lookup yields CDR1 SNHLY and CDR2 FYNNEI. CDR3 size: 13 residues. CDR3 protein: CASRASRGSPLHF. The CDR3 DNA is TGTGCCAGCAGGGCTTCGCGGGGTTCACCCCTCCACTTT.

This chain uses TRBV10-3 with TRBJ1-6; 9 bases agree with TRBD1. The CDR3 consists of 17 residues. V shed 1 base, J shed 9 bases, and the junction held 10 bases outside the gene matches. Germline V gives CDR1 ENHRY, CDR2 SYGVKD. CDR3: CAISEYPVRTGVSPLHF. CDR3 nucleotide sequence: TGTGCCATCAGTGAGTACCCGGTCCGGACAGGGGTTTCACCCCTCCACTTT.

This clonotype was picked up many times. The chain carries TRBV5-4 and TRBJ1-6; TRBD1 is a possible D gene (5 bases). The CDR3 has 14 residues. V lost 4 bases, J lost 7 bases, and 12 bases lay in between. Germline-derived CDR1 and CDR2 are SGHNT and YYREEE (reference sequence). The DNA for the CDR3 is TGTGCCAGCAGCCAGGGACGGAAGAATTCACCCCTCCACTTT. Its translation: CASSQGRKNSPLHF.

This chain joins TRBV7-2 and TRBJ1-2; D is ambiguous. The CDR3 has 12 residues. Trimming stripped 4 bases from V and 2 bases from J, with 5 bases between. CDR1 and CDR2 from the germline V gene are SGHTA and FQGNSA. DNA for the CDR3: TGTGCCAGCAGCTCCGTGAACTATGGCTACACCTTC. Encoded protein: CASSSVNYGYTF.

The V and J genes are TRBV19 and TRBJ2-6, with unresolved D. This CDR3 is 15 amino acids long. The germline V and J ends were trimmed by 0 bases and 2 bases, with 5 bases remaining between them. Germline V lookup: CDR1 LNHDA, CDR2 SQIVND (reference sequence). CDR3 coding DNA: TGTGCCAGTAGTATAGAGGGTACTGGGGCCAACGTCCTGACTTTC. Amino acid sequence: CASSIEGTGANVLTF.